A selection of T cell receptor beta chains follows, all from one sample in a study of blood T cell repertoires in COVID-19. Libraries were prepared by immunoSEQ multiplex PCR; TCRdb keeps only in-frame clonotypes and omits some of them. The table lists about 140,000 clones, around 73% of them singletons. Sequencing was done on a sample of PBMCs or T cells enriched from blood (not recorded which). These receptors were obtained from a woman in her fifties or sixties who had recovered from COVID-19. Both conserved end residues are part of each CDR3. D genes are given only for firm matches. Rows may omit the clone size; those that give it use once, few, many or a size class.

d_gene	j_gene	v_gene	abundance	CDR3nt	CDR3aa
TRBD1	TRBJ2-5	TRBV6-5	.	TGTGCCAGCACCAGGACAGGACAAGAGACCCAGTACTTC	CASTRTGQETQYF
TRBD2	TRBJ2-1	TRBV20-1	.	TGCAGTGCTAGTGGGACTAGCGGGTTGGGTACCAATGAGCAGTTCTTC	CSASGTSGLGTNEQFF
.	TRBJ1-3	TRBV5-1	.	TGCGCCAGCAGCTTGGGCGGAGGCACTGGAAACACCATATATTTT	CASSLGGGTGNTIYF
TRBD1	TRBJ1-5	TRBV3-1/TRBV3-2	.	TGTGCCAGCAGCCCCCTGGTGGGACAGTTAAATCAGCCCCAGCATTTT	CASSPLVGQLNQPQHF
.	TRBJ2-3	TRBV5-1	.	TGCGCCAGCACCGAAACAGGGAAACGTACAGATACGCAGTATTTT	CASTETGKRTDTQYF
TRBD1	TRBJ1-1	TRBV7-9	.	TGTGCCAGCAGTCCCGGACAGGAAAATGAAGCTTTCTTT	CASSPGQENEAFF
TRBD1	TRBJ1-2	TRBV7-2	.	TGTGCCAGCAGCTTACTGGGACAGGGTGGCTATGGCTACACCTTC	CASSLLGQGGYGYTF
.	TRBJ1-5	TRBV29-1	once	TGCAGCGTTGGGGCGGGTAGCAATCAGCCCCAGCATTTT	CSVGAGSNQPQHF
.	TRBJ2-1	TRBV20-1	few	TGCAGTGCTAGTGAGGGCCGGCAAGGCAATGAGCAGTTCTTC	CSASEGRQGNEQFF
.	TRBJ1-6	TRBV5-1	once	TGCGCCAGCACCCCAGGGGACCATAATTCACCCCTCCACTTT	CASTPGDHNSPLHF
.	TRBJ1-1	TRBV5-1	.	TGCGCCAGCAGCTTGGGCGTATGGACTGAAGCTTTCTTT	CASSLGVWTEAFF
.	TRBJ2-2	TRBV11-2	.	TGTGCCAGCAGCTTAGGGCGGGCTACCGGGGAGCTGTTTTTT	CASSLGRATGELFF
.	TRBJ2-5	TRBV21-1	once	TGTGCCAGCAGCAAAAAGTGTGGGGGGAAGACCCAGTACTTC	CASSKKCGGKTQYF
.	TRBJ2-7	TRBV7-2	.	TGTGCCAGCAGCTCCTTGAGGGGAGGAGAGCAGTACTTC	CASSSLRGGEQYF
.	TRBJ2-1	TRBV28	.	TGTGCCAGCAGTGATTCAGGTTACAATGAGCAGTTCTTC	CASSDSGYNEQFF
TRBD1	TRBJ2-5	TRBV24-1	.	TGTGCCACCAGTGATCAGGGACAGGGGGTGGCGGAGACCCAGTACTTC	CATSDQGQGVAETQYF
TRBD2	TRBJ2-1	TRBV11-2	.	TGTGCCAGCAGCTCCGGACTAGCGGGCTTCAATGAGCAGTTCTTC	CASSSGLAGFNEQFF
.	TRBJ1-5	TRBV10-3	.	TGTGCCATCAGTGAGGGGACATTCAGCAATCAGCCCCAGCATTTT	CAISEGTFSNQPQHF
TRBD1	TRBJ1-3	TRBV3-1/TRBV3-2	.	TGTGCCAGCAGCGACCCGGGACAGGGATCTGGAAACACCATATATTTT	CASSDPGQGSGNTIYF
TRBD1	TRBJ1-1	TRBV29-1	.	TGCAGCGTTAGGGACAGCTGGAACACTGAAGCTTTCTTT	CSVRDSWNTEAFF
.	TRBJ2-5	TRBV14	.	TGTGCCAGCAGCCAAGGACAGGTCGGTGAGACCCAGTACTTC	CASSQGQVGETQYF
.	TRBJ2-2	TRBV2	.	TGTGCCAGCAGTGAAGAGCTGGGGGCGTCCGGGGAGCTGTTTTTT	CASSEELGASGELFF
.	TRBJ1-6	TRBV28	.	TGTGCCAGCAGTTTCGCCGGGTTAGTTAGGTCACCCCTCCACTTT	CASSFAGLVRSPLHF
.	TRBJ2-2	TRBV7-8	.	TGTGCCAGCAGCTCGACGGGAGCGAACACCGGGGAGCTGTTTTTT	CASSSTGANTGELFF
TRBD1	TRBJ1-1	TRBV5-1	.	TGCGCCAGCAGCTGGCTGCCGGGACAGGGATTTGGTCCTGAAGCTTTCTTT	CASSWLPGQGFGPEAFF
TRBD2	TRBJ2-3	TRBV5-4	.	TGTGCCAGCAGCTTTAGGACTAGCGGGGATACGCAGTATTTT	CASSFRTSGDTQYF
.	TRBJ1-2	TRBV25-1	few	TGTGCCAGCAGTGAAAGTGTGGCGGGACGCGGCGGGGATGGCTACACCTTC	CASSESVAGRGGDGYTF
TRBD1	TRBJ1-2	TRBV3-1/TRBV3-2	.	TGTGCCAGCAGCCAAGATCTGGGACAGGGTGTTAGCTATGGCTACACCTTC	CASSQDLGQGVSYGYTF
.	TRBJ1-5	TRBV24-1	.	TGTGCCACCAGTGATACAGATAGCAATCAGCCCCAGCATTTT	CATSDTDSNQPQHF
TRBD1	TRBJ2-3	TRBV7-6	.	TGTGCCAGCAGCCGCGGGACAGGGGGCTACGATACGCAGTATTTT	CASSRGTGGYDTQYF
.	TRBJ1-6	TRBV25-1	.	TGTGCCAGCAGCCCTGCGGGGGGTTCACCCCTCCACTTT	CASSPAGGSPLHF
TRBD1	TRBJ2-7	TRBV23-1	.	TGCGCCAGCGGAGGACAGGGAAGAGCTCCCTTCGAGCAGTACTTC	CASGGQGRAPFEQYF
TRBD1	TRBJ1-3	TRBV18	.	TGTGCCAACGGACAGGTCAATGGAAACACCATATATTTT	CANGQVNGNTIYF